Each of the 13 T cell receptor beta chains below was sequenced from the same sample in a study of long-term antiretroviral therapy in people with HIV. The assay used was immunoSEQ (version v3.0), run at survey level. Sequenced by immunoSEQ multiplex PCR; TCRdb stores in-frame clones only, minus some. The sample has 9,500 to 15,000 clones, more than 75% seen once; the top ten hold approximately 18%. The sequencing used unsorted PBMCs, collected around 8 years after starting antiretroviral therapy. The receptors derive from a man aged 45-65 years with HIV.

This chain joins TRBV4-2 and TRBJ1-1; 7 bases agree with TRBD1. The CDR3 spans 16 residues. Germline lookup yields CDR1 LGHNA and CDR2 YNFKEQ. With 0 bases clipped from V and 3 bases from J, the junction kept 7 bases outside the gene matches. The CDR3 region is CASSQDPGGLYTEAFF. In nucleotides, the CDR3 is TGTGCCAGCAGCCAAGATCCAGGGGGTCTGTACACTGAAGCTTTCTTT.

The V gene is TRBV19, the J gene TRBJ2-7; no clear D. CDR1 is LNHDA and CDR2 is SQIVND in the germline V gene (reference sequence). CDR3 length: 13 amino acids. V was cut by 4 bases and J by 4 bases, with 11 bases left in between. CDR3 amino acids: CASSSRLFYEQYF. The CDR3 DNA is TGTGCCAGTAGTAGCAGGTTGTTTTACGAGCAGTACTTC.

V and J are TRBV9 and TRBJ1-5, with no clear D. Germline-derived CDR1 and CDR2 are SGDLS and YYNGEE. The CDR3 has 15 amino acids. The V end was cut by 1 base, the J end by 8 bases, with 16 bases between. This chain's CDR3 is CASSVWGDPGKPQHF. In nucleotides, the CDR3 is TGTGCCAGCAGCGTATGGGGTGATCCGGGTAAGCCCCAGCATTTT.

This clone was seen more than once but under ten times. Here the CDR3 reads CASSLGVGASYEQYF. The CDR3 nucleotides read TGTGCCAGCAGCTTAGGAGTTGGCGCCTCCTACGAGCAGTACTTC. The chain combines TRBV7-6 with TRBJ2-7; D uncertain. This CDR3 region has 15 residues. Germline V lookup: CDR1 SGHVS, CDR2 FNYEAQ. With 1 base removed from V and 0 bases from J, the gap between germline ends came to 10 bases. Based on the CDR3 plus reference TRBV7-6 and TRBJ2-7, the full variable domain is GAGVSQSPRYKVTKRGQDVALRCDPISGHVSLYWYRQALGQGPEFLTYFNYEAQQDKSGLPNDRFSAERPEGSISTLTIQRTEQRDSAMYRCASSLGVGASYEQYFGPGTRLTVT.

In its sample, this clone was seen once. This chain joins TRBV13 and TRBJ1-1; D is perhaps TRBD1 (6 bases). The CDR3 length is 16 residues. V lost 5 bases, J lost 5 bases, and 21 bases lay in between. Germline CDR1 is PRHDT and CDR2 is FYEKMQ (reference sequence). DNA for the CDR3: TGTGCCAGCAGCCCCACCGAGGGGGTAGGGCGGACTGAAGCTTTCTTT. Its translation is CASSPTEGVGRTEAFF.

The chain is built from TRBV7-6 and TRBJ2-5; 7 nucleotides match TRBD1. Looked up from germline, CDR1 is SGHVS and CDR2 is FNYEAQ. This CDR3 spans 15 amino acids. After removal of 3 bases from V and 3 bases from J, the junction contained 7 bases not matched to a gene. The CDR3 DNA reads as TGTGCCAGCAGCTTTACAGGGGCAGCAGAAGAGACCCAGTACTTC. It is translated as CASSFTGAAEETQYF. The complete variable domain, with remaining parts taken from reference TRBV7-6 and TRBJ2-5, reads GAGVSQSPRYKVTKRGQDVALRCDPISGHVSLYWYRQALGQGPEFLTYFNYEAQQDKSGLPNDRFSAERPEGSISTLTIQRTEQRDSAMYRCASSFTGAAEETQYFGPGTRLLVL.

The chain recombines TRBV7-8 with TRBJ2-1, with D perhaps matching TRBD1 (7 bases). Germline CDR1 SGHVS, CDR2 FQNEAQ. The CDR3 is 16 residues long. Trimming took 0 bases from V and 4 from J, leaving 13 bases between them. CDR3 DNA sequence: TGTGCCAGCAGCTTAGCCGCGGGACAGTCTTACAATGAGCAGTTCTTC. Amino acids: CASSLAAGQSYNEQFF. The variable domain in full, with the rest retrieved from reference TRBV7-8 and TRBJ2-1, is GAGVSQSPRYKVAKRGQDVALRCDPISGHVSLFWYQQALGQGPEFLTYFQNEAQLDKSGLPSDRFFAERPEGSVSTLKIQRTQQEDSAVYLCASSLAAGQSYNEQFFGPGTRLTVL.

This rearrangement joins TRBV19 to TRBJ2-1, with D unclear. Germline V gene sequence: CDR1 LNHDA, CDR2 SQIVND (reference sequence). This CDR3 comprises 15 residues. V lost 2 bases and J lost 3, with 11 bases in between. This CDR3 reads CASSIRAGDYNEQFF. CDR3 DNA: TGTGCCAGTAGTATAAGGGCAGGCGACTACAATGAGCAGTTCTTC.

The rearrangement uses TRBV4-1 and TRBJ2-4; D gene ambiguous. The CDR3 length is 18 residues. Trimming left V 0 bases short and J 2 bases short, with 17 bases between. The germline gives CDR1 MGHRA, CDR2 YSYEKL. The CDR3 region has the DNA TGCGCCAGCAGCCAAGATGATCTCCTCGGAGAAACCAAAAACATTCAGTACTTC. Translation gives CASSQDDLLGETKNIQYF.

The V call is TRBV5-6, the J call TRBJ1-1; a weak D match, TRBD1 (6 bases). CDR3 length: 14 amino acids. CDR1 and CDR2 from the germline V gene are SGHDT and YYEEEE. Trimming pared 4 bases from V and 4 bases from J, leaving 14 bases between. CDR3 loop: CASSRRGGGTEAFF. DNA for the CDR3: TGTGCCAGCAGCCGGCGGGGAGGGGGCACTGAAGCTTTCTTT.

Relative to its sample, this clone is medium-sized. CDR3 sequence reads: CASSESESTDTQYF. DNA for the CDR3: TGCGCCAGCAGTGAGAGCGAGAGCACAGATACGCAGTATTTT. V and J are TRBV10-1 and TRBJ2-3, with D unresolved. Deletions cut 2 bases from V and 0 bases from J, with 6 bases between. The CDR3 spans 14 residues. Germline lookup yields CDR1 WNHNN and CDR2 SYGVQD (reference sequence).

This chain uses TRBV7-6 with TRBJ1-1; D is perhaps TRBD1 (5 bases). From germline, CDR1 is SGHVS and CDR2 FNYEAQ. The V gene lost 1 base and the J gene lost 7 bases, with 10 bases spanning the gap. This CDR3 spans 13 amino acids. The chain's CDR3 is CASSLGDPIEAFF. The CDR3 nucleotides read TGTGCCAGCAGCTTAGGGGACCCGATTGAAGCTTTCTTT.

The chain joins TRBV7-9 to TRBJ1-2, with no clear D. Trimming stripped 1 base from V and 4 bases from J, with 13 bases between. The CDR3 totals 15 residues. Germline V gene lookup returns CDR1 SEHNR and CDR2 FQNEAQ (reference sequence). CDR3 protein: CASSLGDMGLYGYTF. The CDR3 region has the DNA TGTGCCAGCAGCTTAGGTGACATGGGCCTCTATGGCTACACCTTC. Full variable domain (missing parts from reference TRBV7-9 and TRBJ1-2): DTGVSQNPRHKITKRGQNVTFRCDPISEHNRLYWYRQTLGQGPEFLTYFQNEAQLEKSRLLSDRFSAERPKGSFSTLEIQRTEQGDSAMYLCASSLGDMGLYGYTFGSGTRLTVV.